The T cell receptor beta chain under discussion was sequenced for a study of T cell clonotyping in hematopoietic cell transplantation. Germline V gives CDR1 MDHEN, CDR2 SYDVKM. This CDR3 has 12 residues. V lost 6 bases to trimming and J lost 4 bases, with 10 bases between them. Details on this clone: What it binds is unknown.

The table came from immunoSEQ multiplex PCR; TCRdb's copy has only in-frame clones and leaves some out. Counted here are more than 3,000 clones, 65% to 80% occurring once; the ten biggest clones make up 25% to 30%. Whole-study findings and limits: Pathologically expanded recipient clonotypes increased progressively from day 30 to day 180 as diversity fell.

This TCR derives from a female patient aged 45-60 years who had an allogeneic stem cell transplant from an unrelated donor, so the T cells may come from the graft donor. Some clones in this sample may be carry-over from other donors' samples. Sample: peripheral blood mononuclear cells, taken at the time of graft-versus-host disease after allogeneic stem cell transplant. The V and J genes are TRBV28 and TRBJ2-7; D perhaps matches TRBD1 (5 bases). This chain's CDR3 is CASRHDSYEQYF. The CDR3 bases are TGTGCCAGCAGACACGACAGTTACGAGCAGTACTTC.